The TCR beta chain under discussion was sequenced for a study of Ad26.COV2.S vaccination and SARS-CoV-2 variants. In the study overall: Dosing was one shot or two shots 56 days apart.

Profiling relied on immunoSEQ multiplex PCR, and the TCRdb table lists in-frame clones only, not all of them. Among around 350,000 clones listed, 80% to 90% were seen once. This CDR3 is built from 15 residues. V lost 1 base, J lost 8 bases, and 17 bases lay in between. Per the germline V gene, CDR1 is SGHAT and CDR2 is FQNNGV. Sample treatment: about 20 received Ad26.COV2.S at low or high dose, single or two shots; about 5 received placebo; per-sample allocation not given. The samples were gathered on day 63 after the first injection of vaccine or placebo. This chain connects TRBV11-2 to TRBJ1-2; D uncertain. This sample comprised peripheral blood, obtained in a trial of Ad26.COV2.S vaccine versus placebo. The sequence derives from a person between 18 and 65 years old who received the Ad26.COV2.S COVID-19 vaccine or a placebo. Here the CDR3 reads CASSLGGFWLRGYTF. The CDR3 DNA reads TGTGCCAGCAGCTTAGGGGGTTTCTGGCTGAGGGGCTACACCTTC.